Presented here are 25 T cell receptor beta chains from one specimen sequenced in a study of ipilimumab plus nivolumab after autologous stem cell transplantation. Sequencing used immunoSEQ multiplex PCR; TCRdb keeps in-frame clones, though not all of them. The sample carries 15,000 to 20,000 clones, roughly four fifths recorded once. The sample here was PBMCs, taken in a trial of ipilimumab plus nivolumab as post-transplant consolidation. The receptors were sampled from a male donor with diffuse large B-cell lymphoma.

This chain uses TRBV10-2 with TRBJ2-2, with D hard to call. Between the trimmed V and J ends, which lost 7 bases and 5 bases, there was a span of 11 bases. This CDR3 contains 13 residues. The V gene's germline CDR1 is WSHSY and CDR2 SAAADI. The CDR3 DNA follows: TGCGCCAGCAACCCCCAACTAACCGGGGAGCTGTTTTTT. Translated, it gives CASNPQLTGELFF.

The rearrangement uses TRBV7-8 and TRBJ2-7; D may match TRBD1 or TRBD2 (5 bases each). The CDR3 is 13 amino acids. V dropped 1 base and J dropped 6 bases, with 10 bases sitting between them. Germline-derived CDR1 and CDR2 are SGHVS and FQNEAQ. The CDR3 bases are TGTGCCAGCAGCTTAGATGCAGGGAGCGAGCAGTACTTC. Its protein is CASSLDAGSEQYF.

The V call is TRBV11-3, the J call TRBJ2-5; TRBD2 matches 13 bases. Looked up from germline, CDR1 is SGHNT and CDR2 is YENEEA. The junction had 2 bases not matched to a gene; V was cut back by 4 bases and J by 0 bases. This CDR3 region has 16 residues. The CDR3 loop is CASSSTSGGYQETQYF. The DNA of the CDR3 is TGTGCCAGCAGCTCGACTAGCGGGGGGTACCAAGAGACCCAGTACTTC.

The V and J genes are TRBV28 and TRBJ2-7; 7 bases line up with TRBD2. The CDR3 loop spans 12 amino acids. Germline V gene sequence: CDR1 MDHEN, CDR2 SYDVKM. Trimming removed 6 bases from V and 3 bases from J; junction bases left unmatched: 2. The CDR3: CASSPGGYEQYF. CDR3 nucleotide sequence: TGTGCCAGCAGCCCGGGGGGCTACGAGCAGTACTTC.

This sequence joins TRBV11-1 and TRBJ2-1; 9 positions match TRBD2. V lost 3 bases to trimming and J lost 2 bases; unmatched junction nucleotides: 8. This CDR3 contains 17 residues. Per germline, CDR1 SGHAT and CDR2 FQDESV (reference sequence). Written as DNA, the CDR3 is TGTGCCAGCAGCTTCATGATTAGCGGGGGACCCTACAATGAGCAGTTCTTC. Protein product: CASSFMISGGPYNEQFF.

The rearrangement joins TRBV5-1 to TRBJ1-6; 9 bases map to TRBD1. With 0 bases clipped from V and 10 bases from J, the junction kept 5 bases outside the gene matches. The CDR3 length is 15 residues. Per the germline V gene, CDR1 is SGHRS and CDR2 is YFSETQ. The CDR3 spells CASSLADRGASPLHF. The CDR3 DNA reads TGCGCCAGCAGCTTGGCGGACAGGGGAGCCTCACCCCTCCACTTT.

The chain combines TRBV6-5 with TRBJ1-1; no clear D. This CDR3 has 15 residues. V was cut by 8 bases and J by 0 bases, with 16 bases left in between. Germline V gives CDR1 MNHEY, CDR2 SVGAGI. The CDR3 here is CASASRARMNTEAFF. The CDR3 bases are TGTGCCAGCGCTTCAAGGGCACGGATGAACACTGAAGCTTTCTTT.

The V call is TRBV7-2, the J call TRBJ1-1; 8 positions match TRBD1. Germline V gives CDR1 SGHTA, CDR2 FQGNSA. The length of the CDR3 is 15 residues. Germline trimming cut 5 bases from V and 4 bases from J; bases unmatched to any gene: 9. The CDR3 sequence is CASSGYSTGGTEAFF. DNA of the CDR3: TGTGCCAGCAGCGGCTACTCCACAGGGGGCACTGAAGCTTTCTTT.

This sequence joins TRBV4-2 and TRBJ2-2; D assignment may be TRBD1 or TRBD2 (5 bases each). The CDR3 is made up of 16 amino acids. The germline gives CDR1 LGHNA, CDR2 YNFKEQ. With 4 bases removed from V and 0 bases from J, the gap between germline ends came to 12 bases. CDR3 coding DNA: TGTGCCAGCAGCCTGGGGACCGGGGCGAACACCGGGGAGCTGTTTTTT. It codes for CASSLGTGANTGELFF.

The V gene is TRBV6-1, the J gene TRBJ1-4; no reliable D call. V was shortened by 3 bases and J by 7 bases, with 15 bases between the two germline ends. CDR1 and CDR2 from the germline V gene are MNHNS and SASEGT. The CDR3 has 15 residues. The CDR3 DNA reads TGTGCCAGCAGTGAGGTCAGGCCTCGGGGTGAAAAACTGTTTTTT. Translation gives CASSEVRPRGEKLFF.

This chain joins TRBV2 and TRBJ1-4; 10 nucleotides line up with TRBD1. Looked up from germline, CDR1 is SNHLY and CDR2 is FYNNEI. V lost 5 bases to trimming and J lost 4 bases; unmatched junction nucleotides: 7. The CDR3 extends over 16 amino acids. CDR3 in amino acids: CASSPGTGAGNEKLFF. DNA of the CDR3: TGTGCCAGCAGTCCCGGGACAGGGGCCGGTAATGAAAAACTGTTTTTT.

This clone has only a few counts. The chain uses TRBV6-6 and TRBJ2-7, with 12 bases lining up with TRBD1. The length of the CDR3 is 15 residues. Germline CDR1 and CDR2: MNHNY and SVGAGI (reference sequence). Losses at the gene ends were 0 bases for V and 5 bases for J; bases not matched to a gene: 2. This CDR3 is CASSYSGTGGHEQYF. For the CDR3, the DNA is TGTGCCAGCAGTTACTCCGGGACAGGGGGCCACGAGCAGTACTTC.

This chain joins TRBV14 and TRBJ2-3; possibly TRBD1 for D (6 bases). Trimming removed 1 base from V and 10 bases from J, with 15 bases in between. This CDR3 is built from 14 residues. Germline V gene lookup returns CDR1 SGHDN and CDR2 FVKESK. The CDR3 is CASSQVGATGPQYF. CDR3 sequence (DNA): TGTGCCAGCAGCCAAGTGGGGGCGACGGGGCCGCAGTATTTT.

This chain connects TRBV19 to TRBJ2-2; the match to TRBD2 covers 7 bases. The CDR3 length is 14 residues. After removal of 10 bases from V and 2 bases from J, the junction contained 7 bases not matched to a gene. Germline CDR1 LNHDA, CDR2 SQIVND (reference sequence). CDR3 sequence: CATKSGGNTGELFF. The CDR3 region has the DNA TGTGCCACGAAATCGGGGGGAAACACCGGGGAGCTGTTTTTT.

The rearrangement links TRBV7-2 to TRBJ1-5, with D maybe TRBD1 (5 bases). With 5 bases removed from V and 4 bases from J, the gap between germline ends came to 9 bases. This CDR3 has 13 residues. The V gene's germline CDR1 is SGHTA and CDR2 FQGNSA. This CDR3 reads CASSAQGNQPQHF. The CDR3 DNA reads as TGTGCCAGCAGCGCGCAGGGAAATCAGCCCCAGCATTTT. The full variable domain, its missing parts supplied by reference TRBV7-2 and TRBJ1-5, is GAGVSQSPSNKVTEKGKDVELRCDPISGHTALYWYRQSLGQGLEFLIYFQGNSAPDKSGLPSDRFSAERTGGSVSTLTIQRTQQEDSAVYLCASSAQGNQPQHFGDGTRLSIL.

The genes are TRBV2 and TRBJ1-6; the D is unclear. Germline loops: CDR1 SNHLY, CDR2 FYNNEI. This CDR3 spans 14 amino acids. The ends were cut back, 6 bases at V and 5 bases at J, with 11 bases in the middle. CDR3 amino acids: CASRLTLDNSPLHF. The CDR3, as DNA: TGTGCCAGCAGGCTCACATTGGATAATTCACCCCTCCACTTT.

This sequence joins TRBV7-8 and TRBJ1-3, with D possibly being TRBD1 (6 bases). The CDR3 runs to 14 residues. Germline V gene lookup returns CDR1 SGHVS and CDR2 FQNEAQ. Trimming left V 1 base short and J 6 bases short, with 10 bases between. CDR3 in amino acids: CASSLVPGENTIYF. The CDR3 nucleotides read TGTGCCAGCAGCTTAGTCCCAGGGGAAAACACCATATATTTT.

The chain has TRBV4-3 and TRBJ1-5; TRBD1 agrees at 9 bases. The J segment lost 6 bases and the V segment lost 1 base, leaving 16 bases of the junction unmatched. The CDR3 spans 19 residues. The germline CDR1 and CDR2 sequences are LGHNA and YSLEER. CDR3 residues: CASSQGWTGVPWEGQPQHF. CDR3 bases: TGCGCCAGCAGCCAAGGGTGGACAGGGGTCCCCTGGGAGGGTCAGCCCCAGCATTTT.

This rearrangement joins TRBV7-9 to TRBJ2-5; D assignment may be TRBD1 or TRBD2 (6 bases each). The J call is uncertain, as TRBJ2-7 better fits the DNA end. Germline V gene data show CDR1 as SEHNR and CDR2 as FQNEAQ (reference sequence). The CDR3 loop spans 16 amino acids. This chain's CDR3 is CASSTRVTGARNEQYF. The CDR3 region has the DNA TGTGCCAGCAGCACAAGGGTTACGGGGGCAAGGAACGAGCAGTACTTC.

The chain joins TRBV7-9 to TRBJ2-1; 9 bases align to TRBD1. This CDR3 region has 16 residues. Looked up from germline, CDR1 is SEHNR and CDR2 is FQNEAQ (reference sequence). V lost 2 bases, J lost 5 bases, and 7 bases stayed unmatched. The CDR3 DNA reads as TGTGCCAGCAGCTTAAGGGACAGGGTCGACCACAATGAGCAGTTCTTC. Translation gives CASSLRDRVDHNEQFF.

The chain uses TRBV5-4 and TRBJ1-2; perhaps TRBD1 as D (6 bases). The germline gives CDR1 SGHNT, CDR2 YYREEE (reference sequence). The ends were cut back, 5 bases at V and 2 bases at J, with 19 bases in the middle. This CDR3 has 16 amino acids. This CDR3 is CASSRFYDRRNYGYTF. CDR3 sequence (DNA): TGTGCCAGCAGTCGTTTTTACGACAGGCGGAACTATGGCTACACCTTC.

The sample holds a few counts of this clone. The chain joins TRBV7-3 to TRBJ2-5; TRBD1 is a possible D gene (5 bases). CDR1 SGHTA and CDR2 FQGTGA come from the germline V gene. V lost 5 bases and J lost 5, with 12 bases in between. The CDR3 is 13 residues long. Here the CDR3 reads CASSQDPGETQYF. The CDR3, as DNA: TGTGCCAGCAGCCAGGACCCAGGGGAGACCCAGTACTTC.

The chain joins TRBV6-9 to TRBJ2-7; 8 bases match TRBD1. J gave up 2 bases and V 5 bases, and 5 bases lay outside the gene matches. The germline V gene has CDR1 MNHGY and CDR2 SVAAGI. The CDR3 consists of 14 residues. Here the CDR3 DNA reads TGTGCCAGCAGTCCAGACAGGGGAACCTACGAGCAGTACTTC. It encodes CASSPDRGTYEQYF.

This clone was seen a few times. V usage is TRBV5-6 and J usage is TRBJ2-1; D is perhaps TRBD2 (7 bases). Between the trimmed V and J ends, which lost 9 bases and 0 bases, there was a span of 16 bases. CDR3 size: 15 residues. CDR1 SGHDT and CDR2 YYEEEE come from the germline V gene. CDR3 coding DNA: TGTGCCACCGTGGGAGGGGGTCGCTCCTACAATGAGCAGTTCTTC. It yields the protein CATVGGGRSYNEQFF.

This chain connects TRBV19 to TRBJ2-7, with unresolved D. Trimming removed 4 bases at V and 2 bases at J, with 9 bases between. The length of the CDR3 is 13 residues. Germline loops: CDR1 LNHDA, CDR2 SQIVND (reference sequence). The CDR3, as DNA: TGTGCCAGTAGTACGGACGGTCCCTACGAGCAGTACTTC. Its protein is CASSTDGPYEQYF.